The clone carrying this T cell receptor beta chain appeared many times. The target antigen is unknown. V gave up 4 bases and J gave up 0 bases, with 15 bases separating them. CDR3 length: 16 residues. This sample is part of a study of T cells in Graves' hyperthyroidism and ophthalmopathy. General study points: In validation, the model predicted ophthalmopathy. These predictions came a median roughly seven months before onset. Most thyroid clonotypes that were expanded above 0.001 also turned up in blood.

TCR beta CDR3 regions were amplified from RNA transcripts. With the HTBI primer set, the TCR CDR3 went through a first round of RT-PCR. TCRdb independently ran MiXCR on the multiplex PCR reads; one entry per CDR3 protein. The sample holds approximately 520,000 distinct CDR3 sequences, around 20% seen once. Patients showing uncontrolled infection, other autoimmune disease, pregnancy or lactation were ineligible. Thyroid ultrasound and orbital computed tomography, with clinical symptoms and serum thyroxine and TRAb, informed diagnoses. This chain links TRBV12-3 or TRBV12-4 with TRBJ1-1; D is unresolved. The sequence was collected from a man in his late teens or twenties with Graves' hyperthyroidism. The specimen was blood. This CDR3 is CASSSNHKGLNTEAFF. The CDR3 DNA reads TGTGCCAGCAGTTCTAATCATAAGGGCCTGAACACTGAAGCTTTCTTT.